Listed below are T cell receptor beta chains from one sample, sequenced in a study of tumor-infiltrating lymphocytes in primary liver carcinoma. TCRdb called the multiplex PCR reads again in MiXCR, with one record for every CDR3 protein. The table lists fewer than 350,000 distinct CDR3 sequences, 65% of them singletons. The sequenced sample was peripheral blood. These receptor sequences come from a man aged 40-50 years with primary liver carcinoma and hepatitis B virus infection. Each CDR3 is given with its conserved first and last residue. The order of the fields is J gene, clone size, V gene, CDR3 length, D gene, CDR3 protein, CDR3 DNA. The D gene is left open where the match is weak. Not all rows give a size; the values are once, few, many and, for expanded clones, a class.

TRBJ1-3	many	TRBV6-6	15	-	CASSPRTKSGNTIYF	TGTGCCAGCAGCCCCCGGACAAAAAGTGGAAACACCATATATTTT
TRBJ1-4	once	TRBV4-1	15	TRBD1	CASSREQGVKGKLFF	TGCGCCAGCAGCCGAGAACAGGGGGTAAAGGGAAAACTGTTTTTT
TRBJ2-1	-	TRBV11-2	15	-	CASSRSWDSYNEQFF	TGTGCCAGCAGCCGGTCCTGGGACTCCTACAATGAGCAGTTCTTC
TRBJ2-5	few	TRBV6-1	15	TRBD2	CASSSWDRGVETQYF	TGTGCCAGCAGTTCATGGGACCGGGGGGTGGAGACCCAGTACTTC
TRBJ2-3	many	TRBV6-5	14	-	CASRGAGRGDTQYF	TGTGCCAGCCGAGGGGCGGGACGGGGAGATACGCAGTATTTT
TRBJ2-1	few	TRBV11-2	14	TRBD2	CASSLGGAGGGQIF	TGTGCCAGCAGCTTAGGTGGAGCGGGAGGGGGGCAGATCTTC
TRBJ2-3	-	TRBV11-2	15	-	CASSFWGRGTDTQYF	TGTGCCAGCAGCTTTTGGGGGCGCGGCACAGATACGCAGTATTTT
TRBJ1-1	-	TRBV14	17	-	CASSQGPLWASHTEAFF	TGTGCCAGCAGCCAAGGCCCACTGTGGGCCTCACACACTGAAGCTTTCTTT
TRBJ2-1	once	TRBV7-9	16	-	CASSRQEDLVHNEQFF	TGTGCCAGCAGCCGCCAGGAGGATTTGGTGCACAATGAGCAGTTCTTC
TRBJ2-3	-	TRBV11-2	17	TRBD1	CASSLQPGQGGSYTQYF	TGTGCCAGTAGCTTACAACCGGGACAGGGGGGCTCATATACGCAGTATTTT
TRBJ2-2	-	TRBV11-1	15	-	CACSTRGLNTGELFF	TGTGCCTGCAGCACCCGGGGACTCAACACCGGGGAGCTGTTTTTT
TRBJ2-7	-	TRBV11-2	15	-	CASSAEAGLSYEQYF	TGTGCCAGCAGCGCCGAGGCTGGTCTTTCCTACGAGCAGTACTTC
TRBJ2-7	-	TRBV6-1	14	-	CAGSRDIAPYEQYF	TGTGCCGGAAGCCGGGACATTGCGCCCTACGAGCAGTACTTC
TRBJ2-3	many	TRBV10-3	14	-	CAIKGGPLTDTQYF	TGTGCCATCAAGGGGGGCCCTCTCACAGATACGCAGTATTTT
TRBJ1-1	-	TRBV11-2	13	-	CASSPYSRFEAFF	TGTGCCAGCAGTCCCTACTCAAGATTTGAAGCTTTCTTT
TRBJ2-5	-	TRBV11-1	13	-	CVCSRRRQETQYF	TGTGTCTGCTCGCGGCGGAGACAAGAGACCCAGTACTTC
TRBJ1-1	-	TRBV7-9	15	-	CASSSVGLQNTEAFF	TGTGCCAGCAGCAGCGTGGGACTGCAGAACACTGAAGCTTTCTTT
TRBJ2-1	-	TRBV6-1	15	-	CAGSYVGVIGNEQFF	TGTGCCGGCAGTTATGTAGGAGTTATAGGGAATGAGCAGTTCTTC
TRBJ1-2	-	TRBV10-3	14	-	CAISALTLEYGYTF	TGTGCCATCAGTGCCTTGACACTCGAATATGGCTACACCTTC
TRBJ2-5	few	TRBV5-1	15	-	CASSLGAGYQETQYF	TGCGCCAGCAGCCTGGGGGCAGGGTACCAAGAGACCCAGTACTTC
TRBJ1-2	many	TRBV4-2	15	TRBD1	CASSQLTGVNYGYTF	TGTGCCAGCAGCCAGTTAACAGGGGTAAACTATGGCTACACCTTC
TRBJ2-1	-	TRBV6-6	14	-	CASRTLDSDSEQFF	TGTGCCAGCAGGACCCTGGACAGTGACAGTGAGCAGTTCTTC
TRBJ1-6	many	TRBV6-5	15	-	CASSYLSGGNSPLHF	TGTGCCAGCAGTTACTTATCGGGTGGTAATTCACCCCTCCACTTT
TRBJ2-2	-	TRBV27	16	TRBD1	CASSQRDREYTGELFF	TGTGCCAGCAGTCAACGGGACAGGGAATACACCGGGGAGCTGTTTTTT
TRBJ2-2	once	TRBV29-1	11	-	CNFRVARELFF	TGCAACTTCAGGGTTGCCCGGGAGCTGTTTTTT
TRBJ2-1	-	TRBV11-2	13	-	CASSLGSGNEQFF	TGTGCCAGCAGCTTAGGGTCTGGCAATGAGCAGTTCTTC
TRBJ1-1	once	TRBV28	16	-	CASSFQGPQMNTEAFF	TGTGCCAGCAGTTTCCAGGGACCTCAAATGAACACTGAAGCTTTCTTT
TRBJ1-1	few	TRBV2	13	TRBD1	CATSGQGGTEAFF	TGTGCCACCAGCGGGCAGGGGGGGACTGAAGCTTTCTTT
TRBJ1-6	-	TRBV11-2	13	-	CASAGTRNSPLHF	TGTGCCAGCGCCGGGACGAGGAATTCACCCCTCCACTTT
TRBJ1-4	once	TRBV4-2	17	TRBD1	CAGSLKPLGQINEKLFF	TGTGCCGGCAGCCTTAAACCCCTGGGACAGATTAATGAAAAACTGTTTTTT
TRBJ2-1	-	TRBV10-3	16	TRBD2	CAISPRRASGSYEQFF	TGTGCCATCAGCCCAAGACGGGCTAGCGGGAGCTATGAGCAGTTCTTC
TRBJ1-1	many	TRBV6-2/TRBV6-3	16	-	CASSYAPGAVDTEAFF	TGTGCCAGCAGTTATGCACCAGGGGCGGTAGACACTGAAGCTTTCTTT
TRBJ1-2	-	TRBV19	14	TRBD1	CASSIRQGRSGYTF	TGTGCCAGTAGTATCAGACAGGGGCGATCTGGCTACACCTTC
TRBJ1-3	few	TRBV6-6	17	-	CASSYSPQGLSGNTIYF	TGTGCCAGCAGTTACTCGCCACAGGGACTCTCTGGAAACACCATATATTTT
TRBJ1-4	once	TRBV5-7	16	TRBD1	CASSFSLGTENEKLFF	TGTGCCAGCAGCTTTTCACTCGGGACAGAGAATGAAAAACTGTTTTTT
TRBJ2-5	many	TRBV10-3	14	-	CAISGDSGVETQYF	TGTGCCATCAGCGGTGACTCAGGGGTAGAGACCCAGTACTTC
TRBJ1-5	-	TRBV4-3	17	TRBD1	CASNQECDRAGNQPQHF	TGCGCAAGCAACCAAGAATGTGACAGGGCGGGCAATCAGCCCCAGCATTTT
TRBJ2-3	-	TRBV5-1	16	-	CASSVPSRTFTDTQYF	TGCGCCAGCAGCGTACCCTCGCGGACCTTCACAGATACGCAGTATTTT
TRBJ2-5	many	TRBV4-3	16	-	CASSHEVDGYQETQYF	TGCGCCAGCAGCCACGAGGTGGACGGGTACCAAGAGACCCAGTACTTC
TRBJ1-4	-	TRBV20-1	12	-	CSARVPNEKLFF	TGCAGTGCTAGGGTGCCTAATGAAAAACTGTTTTTT
TRBJ2-3	many	TRBV6-5	17	TRBD2	CASSLTFSGKSTDTQYF	TGTGCCAGCAGCCTGACTTTTAGCGGGAAAAGCACAGATACGCAGTATTTT
TRBJ2-1	many	TRBV10-3	12	-	CAISEEGDEQFF	TGTGCCATCAGTGAAGAGGGGGATGAGCAGTTCTTC
TRBJ2-7	many	TRBV11-2	15	-	CASSLAHGQTYEQYF	TGTGCCAGCAGCTTAGCCCACGGACAGACCTACGAGCAGTACTTC
TRBJ2-1	few	TRBV6-6	15	-	CASSYTRDTHNGQFF	TGTGCCAGCAGTTACACCCGGGACACCCACAATGGGCAGTTCTTC
TRBJ2-1	-	TRBV29-1	13	-	CNVGGRDPAIQFF	TGCAACGTCGGAGGTCGCGACCCCGCAATTCAGTTCTTC
TRBJ2-7	-	TRBV28	12	-	CACSAGIATQYF	TGTGCGTGCAGCGCGGGGATTGCAACGCAGTACTTC
TRBJ2-7	-	TRBV28	13	TRBD1	CASRGTGGGQQYF	TGTGCCAGCAGGGGGACAGGGGGCGGCCAGCAGTACTTC
TRBJ2-1	once	TRBV6-1	16	-	CASSEFYPSSCNEEFF	TGTGCCAGCAGTGAGTTCTATCCGAGCTCCTGCAATGAGGAGTTCTTC
TRBJ2-2	medium-sized	TRBV11-2	16	TRBD2	CASSLQPSGITGELFF	TGTGCCAGCAGCTTACAGCCTAGCGGGATCACCGGGGAGCTGTTTTTT
TRBJ1-1	-	TRBV20-1	15	TRBD1	CSARGGQGDTTEALF	TGCAGTGCTAGAGGGGGACAGGGGGATACAACTGAAGCTTTATTT
TRBJ2-1	many	TRBV11-3	14	-	CASNQGARGSEQFF	TGTGCCAGCAACCAAGGGGCTAGGGGGAGTGAGCAGTTCTTC
TRBJ1-1	once	TRBV11-2	13	-	CASSSEKNTEASF	TGTGCCAGCAGCTCAGAAAAGAACACTGAAGCTTCCTTT
TRBJ2-1	many	TRBV11-2	11	-	CATRGVNEQFF	TGTGCCACCCGTGGGGTCAATGAGCAGTTCTTC
TRBJ1-4	-	TRBV6-6	14	-	CASSYRAGWEELFF	TGTGCCAGCAGTTATAGGGCAGGCTGGGAAGAACTGTTTTTT